Shown below are 3 T cell receptor beta chains from a single sample sequenced in a study of blood T cell repertoires in COVID-19 (dated by TCRdb to 2019 to 2021). To prepare the library, the immunoSEQ multiplex PCR assay was applied. The source is immuneACCESS, and TCRdb retained only in-frame sequences with V and J called. Part of the clones is not carried over; for the studies checked, unresolved V genes explain less than half of this, and the remainder is unexplained. This sample gives under 200,000 clones in total; more than 75% of them show up just once. Roughly 3.6% of the sample is taken by the ten largest. The material sequenced was peripheral blood. These receptors were obtained from a man aged 18 to 30 with active or convalescent COVID-19.

There are a few counts of this clone. The chain is built from TRBV27 and TRBJ2-1; perhaps TRBD2 as D (6 bases). The length of the CDR3 is 15 residues. Per germline, CDR1 MNHEY and CDR2 SMNVEV (reference sequence). V lost 3 bases to trimming and J lost 7 bases, with 16 bases between them. The CDR3 nucleotides are TGTGCCAGCAGTTTGGGGTCGGGAGTGGGAAATGAGCAGTTCTTC. Amino acids: CASSLGSGVGNEQFF.

The chain couples TRBV4-3 to TRBJ2-7; D perhaps matches TRBD2 (7 bases). Per the germline V gene, CDR1 is LGHNA and CDR2 is YSLEER. The CDR3 has 14 amino acids. The V end was cut by 5 bases, the J end by 6 bases, with 17 bases between. The CDR3 region is CASSNFTGRGEQYF. In DNA form, the CDR3 reads TGCGCCAGCAGCAATTTTACAGGGAGGGGCGAGCAGTACTTC.

V is TRBV6-5 and J is TRBJ1-2; TRBD1 aligns across 11 bases. The CDR3 runs 14 residues. Trimming cost V 6 bases and J 6 bases; bases outside gene matches: 6. From germline, CDR1 is MNHEY and CDR2 SVGAGI. Here the CDR3 DNA reads TGTGCCAGCAGCCGGGACAGGGGGATCCATGGCTACACCTTC. Its protein product is CASSRDRGIHGYTF.